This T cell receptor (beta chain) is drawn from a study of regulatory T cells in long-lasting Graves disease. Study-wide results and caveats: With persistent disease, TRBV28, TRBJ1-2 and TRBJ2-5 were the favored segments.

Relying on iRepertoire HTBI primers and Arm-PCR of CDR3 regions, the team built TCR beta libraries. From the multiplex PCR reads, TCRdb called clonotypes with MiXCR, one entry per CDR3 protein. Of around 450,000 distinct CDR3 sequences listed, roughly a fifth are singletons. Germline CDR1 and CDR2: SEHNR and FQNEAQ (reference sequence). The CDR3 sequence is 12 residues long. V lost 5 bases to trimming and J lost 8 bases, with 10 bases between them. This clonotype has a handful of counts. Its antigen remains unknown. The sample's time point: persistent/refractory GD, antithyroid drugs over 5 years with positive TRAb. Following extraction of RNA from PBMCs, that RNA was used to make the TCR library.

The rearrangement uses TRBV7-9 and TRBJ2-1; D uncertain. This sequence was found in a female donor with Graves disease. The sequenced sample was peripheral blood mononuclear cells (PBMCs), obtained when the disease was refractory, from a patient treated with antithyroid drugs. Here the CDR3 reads CASSQSEHEQFF. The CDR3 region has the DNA TGTGCCAGCAGCCAATCCGAGCATGAGCAGTTCTTC. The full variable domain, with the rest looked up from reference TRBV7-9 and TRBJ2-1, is DTGVSQNPRHKITKRGQNVTFRCDPISEHNRLYWYRQTLGQGPEFLTYFQNEAQLEKSRLLSDRFSAERPKGSFSTLEIQRTEQGDSAMYLCASSQSEHEQFFGPGTRLTVL.